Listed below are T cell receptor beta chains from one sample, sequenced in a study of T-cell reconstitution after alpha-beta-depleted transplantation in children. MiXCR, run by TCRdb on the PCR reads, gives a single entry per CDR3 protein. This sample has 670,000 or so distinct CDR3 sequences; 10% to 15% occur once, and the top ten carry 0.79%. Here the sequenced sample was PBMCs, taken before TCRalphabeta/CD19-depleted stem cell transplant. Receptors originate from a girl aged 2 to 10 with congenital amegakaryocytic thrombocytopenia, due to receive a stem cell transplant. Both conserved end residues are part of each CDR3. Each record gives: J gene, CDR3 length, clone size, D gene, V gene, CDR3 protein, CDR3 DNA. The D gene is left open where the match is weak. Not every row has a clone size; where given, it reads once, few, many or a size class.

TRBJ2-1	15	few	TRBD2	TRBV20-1	CSASKASGRSDEQFF	TGCAGTGCTAGCAAGGCTAGCGGGAGGAGCGATGAGCAGTTCTTC
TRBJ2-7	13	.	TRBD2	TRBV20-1	CSAHRAGGYDQYF	TGCAGTGCCCATAGAGCGGGGGGGTACGATCAGTACTTC
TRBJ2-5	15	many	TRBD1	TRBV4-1	CASSRTGGTQETQYF	TGCGCCAGCAGCCGTACAGGGGGTACACAAGAGACCCAGTACTTC
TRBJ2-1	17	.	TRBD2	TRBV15	CATSRASGLAGVHEQFF	TGTGCCACCAGCAGAGCGTCGGGACTAGCGGGAGTCCATGAGCAGTTCTTC
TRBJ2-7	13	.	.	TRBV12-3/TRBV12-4	CASSGDAAYEQYF	TGTGCCAGCAGCGGGGACGCCGCCTACGAGCAGTACTTC
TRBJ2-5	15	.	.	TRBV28	CASTSSTGVGETQYF	TGTGCCAGCACCTCATCGACGGGAGTAGGGGAGACCCAGTACTTC
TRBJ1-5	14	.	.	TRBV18	CASSIRDGDQPQHF	TGTGCCAGCTCGATCCGGGACGGAGATCAGCCCCAGCATTTT
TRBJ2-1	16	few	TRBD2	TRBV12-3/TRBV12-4	CASSTLAAWGYNEQFF	TGTGCCAGCAGCACACTAGCGGCCTGGGGGTACAATGAGCAGTTCTTC
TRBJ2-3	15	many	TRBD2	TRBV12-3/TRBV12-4	CASSFQRGRTDTQYF	TGTGCCAGCAGTTTCCAGCGGGGGCGCACAGATACGCAGTATTTT
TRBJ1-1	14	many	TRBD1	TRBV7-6	CASSPRTGYTEAFF	TGTGCCAGCAGCCCTAGGACAGGGTACACTGAAGCTTTCTTT
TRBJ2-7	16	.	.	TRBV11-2	CASSLDGVGLPYEQYF	TGTGCCAGCAGCTTAGATGGGGTGGGACTCCCCTACGAGCAGTACTTC
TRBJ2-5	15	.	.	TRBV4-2	CASSQDRGSEETQYF	TGTGCCAGCAGCCAAGATAGAGGAAGCGAAGAGACCCAGTACTTC
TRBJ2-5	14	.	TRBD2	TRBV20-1	CSARGASGMETQYF	TGCAGTGCTAGAGGGGCTAGCGGGATGGAGACCCAGTACTTC
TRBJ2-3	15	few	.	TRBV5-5	CASSSTGIRTDTQYF	TGTGCCAGCAGCTCTACAGGGATTCGCACAGATACGCAGTATTTT
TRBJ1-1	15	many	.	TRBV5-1	CASSLNGRLNTEAFF	TGCGCCAGCAGCCTTAACGGACGGCTGAACACTGAAGCTTTCTTT
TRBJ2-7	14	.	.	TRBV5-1	CASSLSDKRDEQYF	TGCGCCAGCAGCTTGTCGGACAAAAGGGACGAGCAGTACTTC
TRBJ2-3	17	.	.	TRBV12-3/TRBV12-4	CASSFSVDFSGTDTQYF	TGTGCCAGCAGTTTCTCTGTGGACTTTTCAGGAACAGATACGCAGTATTTT
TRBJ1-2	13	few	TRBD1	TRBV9	CASSAGQGGGYTF	TGTGCCAGCAGCGCCGGACAGGGTGGAGGCTACACCTTC
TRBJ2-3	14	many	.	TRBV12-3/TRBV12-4	CASSFRAASDTQYF	TGTGCCAGCAGTTTCCGAGCAGCATCTGATACGCAGTATTTT
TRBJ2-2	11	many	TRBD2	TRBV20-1	CGTSWTGELFF	TGCGGGACTAGCTGGACCGGGGAGCTGTTTTTT
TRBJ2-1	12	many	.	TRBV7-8	CASSLNVDEQFF	TGTGCCAGCAGCTTAAATGTCGATGAGCAGTTCTTC
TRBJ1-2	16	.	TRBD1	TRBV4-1	CASSRTGTDFNYGYTF	TGCGCCAGCAGCCGTACCGGGACAGATTTTAACTATGGCTACACCTTC
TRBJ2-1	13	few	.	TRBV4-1	CASSHARGNEQFF	TGCGCCAGCAGCCACGCCCGGGGGAATGAGCAGTTCTTC
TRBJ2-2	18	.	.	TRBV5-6	CASSLPTGDYPYTRELFF	TGTGCCAGCAGCTTACCAACAGGGGACTATCCCTACACCCGGGAGCTGTTTTTT
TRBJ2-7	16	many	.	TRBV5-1	CASSLALARQDYEQYF	TGCGCCAGCAGCTTGGCCCTTGCGCGACAGGACTACGAGCAGTACTTC
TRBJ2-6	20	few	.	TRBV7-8	CASSLGWVTVNFPGANVLTF	TGTGCCAGCAGCTTAGGGTGGGTGACAGTGAACTTTCCTGGGGCCAACGTCCTGACTTTC
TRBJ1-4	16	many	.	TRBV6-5	CASSYGLSATNEKLFF	TGTGCCAGCAGTTACGGTTTGTCGGCAACTAATGAAAAACTGTTTTTT
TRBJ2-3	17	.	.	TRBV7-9	CASSFFPREEHTDTQYF	TGTGCCAGCAGCTTCTTTCCCCGAGAAGAACACACAGATACGCAGTATTTT
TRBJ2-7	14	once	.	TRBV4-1	CASSQATGYYEQYF	TGCGCCAGCAGCCAGGCGACAGGTTACTACGAGCAGTACTTC
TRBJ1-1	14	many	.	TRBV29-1	CSVERRGWDTEAFF	TGCAGCGTTGAAAGGAGGGGGTGGGACACTGAAGCTTTCTTT
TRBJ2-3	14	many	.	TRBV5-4	CASSLLGGEDTQYF	TGTGCCAGCAGCTTATTGGGCGGGGAAGATACGCAGTATTTT
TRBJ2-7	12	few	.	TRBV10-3	CATGTESYEQYF	TGTGCCACCGGGACGGAATCCTACGAGCAGTACTTC
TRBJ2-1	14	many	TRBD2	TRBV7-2	CASRSGTSASEQFF	TGTGCCAGCAGGTCCGGGACTAGCGCATCCGAGCAGTTCTTC
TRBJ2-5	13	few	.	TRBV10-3	CAISVTDQETQYF	TGTGCCATCAGTGTTACAGATCAAGAGACCCAGTACTTC
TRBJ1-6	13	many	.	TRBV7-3	CASSLTGLSPLHF	TGTGCCAGCAGCTTAACAGGGCTCTCACCCCTCCACTTT
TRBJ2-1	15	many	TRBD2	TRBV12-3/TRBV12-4	CASSPVAGEFNEQFF	TGTGCCAGCAGCCCCGTAGCGGGAGAGTTCAATGAGCAGTTCTTC
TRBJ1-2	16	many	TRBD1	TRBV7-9	CASSGMTGQGFQGYTF	TGTGCCAGCAGCGGTATGACTGGACAGGGGTTTCAGGGCTACACCTTC
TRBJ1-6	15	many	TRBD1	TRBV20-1	CSARDRRQGNSPLHF	TGCAGTGCTAGAGATAGGAGACAGGGGAATTCACCCCTCCACTTT
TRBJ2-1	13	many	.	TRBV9	CASSTSPFNEQFF	TGTGCCAGCTCCACGAGCCCTTTCAATGAGCAGTTCTTC
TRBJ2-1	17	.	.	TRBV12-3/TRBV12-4	CASRGVRTFDSYNEQFF	TGTGCCAGCAGAGGGGTACGCACTTTTGACTCCTACAATGAGCAGTTCTTC
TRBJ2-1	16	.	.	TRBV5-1	CASSLARGGIYNEQFF	TGCGCCAGCAGCTTGGCGAGAGGAGGGATCTACAATGAGCAGTTCTTC
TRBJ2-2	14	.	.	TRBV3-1	CASSPAANTGELFF	TGTGCCAGCAGTCCGGCAGCGAACACCGGGGAGCTGTTTTTT
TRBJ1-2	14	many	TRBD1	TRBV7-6	CASSLGQGSYGYTF	TGTGCCAGCAGCTTAGGACAGGGAAGCTATGGCTACACCTTC
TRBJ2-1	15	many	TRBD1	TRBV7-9	CASSLRQGALHEQFF	TGTGCCAGCAGCTTAAGGCAGGGGGCTTTGCATGAGCAGTTCTTC
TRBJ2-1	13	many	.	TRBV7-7	CASSSSYHNEQFF	TGTGCCAGCAGCTCCTCATACCACAATGAGCAGTTCTTC
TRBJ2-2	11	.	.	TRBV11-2	CASSLGEELFF	TGTGCCAGCAGCTTAGGGGAGGAGCTGTTTTTT
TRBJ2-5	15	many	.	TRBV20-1	CSARDLGSSGETQYF	TGCAGTGCTAGAGATCTCGGCTCCTCGGGGGAGACCCAGTACTTC
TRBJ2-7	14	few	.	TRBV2	CASKLGRGSYEQYF	TGTGCCAGCAAACTCGGCAGGGGCTCCTACGAGCAGTACTTC
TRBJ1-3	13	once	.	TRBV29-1	CSVARISGNTIYF	TGCAGCGTTGCGCGGATCTCTGGAAACACCATATATTTT
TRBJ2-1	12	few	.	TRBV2	CASIGLSNEQFF	TGTGCCAGCATCGGACTGTCCAATGAGCAGTTCTTC
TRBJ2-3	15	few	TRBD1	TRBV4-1	CASSQTGSRGDTQYF	TGCGCCAGCAGCCAGACAGGGTCCAGGGGAGATACGCAGTATTTT